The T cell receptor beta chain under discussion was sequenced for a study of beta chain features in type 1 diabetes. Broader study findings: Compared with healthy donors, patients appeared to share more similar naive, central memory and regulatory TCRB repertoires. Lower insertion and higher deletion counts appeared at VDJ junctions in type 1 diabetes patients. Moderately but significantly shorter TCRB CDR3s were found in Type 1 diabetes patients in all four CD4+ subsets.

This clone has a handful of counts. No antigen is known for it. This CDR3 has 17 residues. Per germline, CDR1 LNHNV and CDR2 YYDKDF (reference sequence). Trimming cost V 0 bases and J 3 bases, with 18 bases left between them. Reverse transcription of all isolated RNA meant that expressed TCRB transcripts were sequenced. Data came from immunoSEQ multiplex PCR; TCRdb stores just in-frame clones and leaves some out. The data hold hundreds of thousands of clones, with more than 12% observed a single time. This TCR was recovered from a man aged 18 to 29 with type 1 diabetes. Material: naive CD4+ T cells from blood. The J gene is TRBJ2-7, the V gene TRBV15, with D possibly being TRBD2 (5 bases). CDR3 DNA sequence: TGTGCCACCAGCAGAGATCGTTGGGAGAGGACCAACTACGAGCAGTACTTC. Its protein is CATSRDRWERTNYEQYF.